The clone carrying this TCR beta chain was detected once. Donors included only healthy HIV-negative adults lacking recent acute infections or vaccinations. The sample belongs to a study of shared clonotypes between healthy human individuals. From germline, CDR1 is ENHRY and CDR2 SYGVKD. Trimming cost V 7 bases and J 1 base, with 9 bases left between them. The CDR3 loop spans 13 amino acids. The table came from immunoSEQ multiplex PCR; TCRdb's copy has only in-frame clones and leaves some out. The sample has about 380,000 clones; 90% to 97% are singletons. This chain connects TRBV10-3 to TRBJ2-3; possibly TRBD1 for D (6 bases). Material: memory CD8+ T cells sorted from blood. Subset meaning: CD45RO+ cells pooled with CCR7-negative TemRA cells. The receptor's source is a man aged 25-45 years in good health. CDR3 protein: CAIMAGGTDTQYF. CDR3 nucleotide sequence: TGTGCCATCATGGCAGGGGGCACAGATACGCAGTATTTT.